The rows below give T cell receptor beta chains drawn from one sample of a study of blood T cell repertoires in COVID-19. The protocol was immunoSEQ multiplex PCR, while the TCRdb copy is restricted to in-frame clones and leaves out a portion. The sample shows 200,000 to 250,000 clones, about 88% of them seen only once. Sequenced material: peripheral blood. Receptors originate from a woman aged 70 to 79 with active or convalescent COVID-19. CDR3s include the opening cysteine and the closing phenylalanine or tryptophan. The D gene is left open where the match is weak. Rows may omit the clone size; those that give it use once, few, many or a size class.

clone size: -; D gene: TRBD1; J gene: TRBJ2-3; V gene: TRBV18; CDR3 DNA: TGTGCCAGCTCAGAAACGACAGGGATAGATACGCAGTATTTT; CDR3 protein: CASSETTGIDTQYF
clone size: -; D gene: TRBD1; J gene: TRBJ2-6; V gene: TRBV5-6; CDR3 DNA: TGTGCCAGCAGCTTGTGGGCAGACAGGGCCGGGGCCAACGTCCTGACTTTC; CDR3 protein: CASSLWADRAGANVLTF
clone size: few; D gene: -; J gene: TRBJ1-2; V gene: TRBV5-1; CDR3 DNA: TGCGCCAGCAGCCCTGGGTCAGAGACTTATGGCTACACCTTC; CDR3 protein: CASSPGSETYGYTF
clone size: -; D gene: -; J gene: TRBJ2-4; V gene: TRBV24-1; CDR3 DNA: TGTGCCACCAGTGACCCTGGAGGGAAAAACATTCAGTACTTC; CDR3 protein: CATSDPGGKNIQYF
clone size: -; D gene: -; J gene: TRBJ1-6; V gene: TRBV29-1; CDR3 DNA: TGCAGCGCGGGCCAGAATAATTCACCCCTCCACTTT; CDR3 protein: CSAGQNNSPLHF
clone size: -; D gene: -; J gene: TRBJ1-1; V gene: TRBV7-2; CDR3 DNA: TGTGCCAGCAGCCTACAGCGGGGCGGCACTGAAGCTTTCTTT; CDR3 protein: CASSLQRGGTEAFF
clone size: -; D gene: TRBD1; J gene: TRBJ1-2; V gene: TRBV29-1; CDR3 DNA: TGCAGCGTATGGGGACAGGCCTCATTGGGCTACACCTTC; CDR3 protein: CSVWGQASLGYTF
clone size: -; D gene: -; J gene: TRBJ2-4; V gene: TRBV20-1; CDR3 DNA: TGCAGTGCTAGTTACAACCCGATAAACATTCAGTACTTC; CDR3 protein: CSASYNPINIQYF
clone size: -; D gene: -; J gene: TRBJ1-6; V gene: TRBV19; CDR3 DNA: TGTGCCAGTAAGGTCAGGGAAGAAGGGAATTCACCCCTCCACTTT; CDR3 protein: CASKVREEGNSPLHF
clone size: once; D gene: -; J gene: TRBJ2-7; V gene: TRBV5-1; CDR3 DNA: TGCGCCAGCAGCACCGGGCTCATACGGGGCGAGCAGTACTTC; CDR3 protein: CASSTGLIRGEQYF
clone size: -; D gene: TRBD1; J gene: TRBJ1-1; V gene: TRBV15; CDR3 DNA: TGTGCCACCAGCAGGGGACAGGGTAACACTGAAGCTTTCTTT; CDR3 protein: CATSRGQGNTEAFF
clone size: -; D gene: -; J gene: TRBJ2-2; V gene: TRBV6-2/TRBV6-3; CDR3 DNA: TGTGCCAGCAGTTACGGGCTAGGGGAGCTGTTTTTT; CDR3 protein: CASSYGLGELFF
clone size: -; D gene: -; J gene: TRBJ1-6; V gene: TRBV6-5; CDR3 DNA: TGTGCCAGCACTCAGACAGGTTCTTATAATTCACCCCTCCACTTT; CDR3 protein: CASTQTGSYNSPLHF
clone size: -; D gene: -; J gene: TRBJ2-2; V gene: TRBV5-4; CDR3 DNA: TGTGCCAGCAGCCTCCCGGGGGACCTGAACACCGGGGAGCTGTTTTTT; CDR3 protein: CASSLPGDLNTGELFF